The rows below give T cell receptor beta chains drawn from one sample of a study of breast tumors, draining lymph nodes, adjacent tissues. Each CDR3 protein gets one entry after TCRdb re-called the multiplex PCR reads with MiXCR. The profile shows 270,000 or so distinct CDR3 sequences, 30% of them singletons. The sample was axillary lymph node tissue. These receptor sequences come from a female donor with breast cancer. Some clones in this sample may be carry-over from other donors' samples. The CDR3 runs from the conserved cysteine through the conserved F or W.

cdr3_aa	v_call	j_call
CSVERGRADIQYF	TRBV29-1	TRBJ2-4
CASSSPGTGPGSPLHF	TRBV7-9	TRBJ1-6
CASSPATSGKYEQYF	TRBV18	TRBJ2-7
CSASRGSTGELFF	TRBV20-1	TRBJ2-2
CASREHTEAFF	TRBV19	TRBJ1-1
CASKTEGVGYNSPLHF	TRBV5-1	TRBJ1-6
CASSLIGTGRGSHSPLHF	TRBV7-6	TRBJ1-6
CASSPRGGDEKLFF	TRBV6-5	TRBJ1-4
CARDGTSGSVNEQFF	TRBV19	TRBJ2-1
CASSLQGAYNSPLHF	TRBV27	TRBJ1-6
CATSDLGQGGRETQYF	TRBV24-1	TRBJ2-5